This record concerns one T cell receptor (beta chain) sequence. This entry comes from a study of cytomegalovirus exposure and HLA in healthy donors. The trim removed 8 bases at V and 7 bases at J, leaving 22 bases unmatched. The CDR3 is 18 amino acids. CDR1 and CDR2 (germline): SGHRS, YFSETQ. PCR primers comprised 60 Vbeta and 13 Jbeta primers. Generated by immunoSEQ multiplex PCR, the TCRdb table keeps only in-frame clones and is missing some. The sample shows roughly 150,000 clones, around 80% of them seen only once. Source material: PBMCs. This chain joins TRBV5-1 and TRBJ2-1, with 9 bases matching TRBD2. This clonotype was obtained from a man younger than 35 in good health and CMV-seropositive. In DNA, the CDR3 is TGCGCCAGTCGAACTCGGGCTAGCGGGATACTGCGGATTAATGAGCAGTTCTTC. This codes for CASRTRASGILRINEQFF. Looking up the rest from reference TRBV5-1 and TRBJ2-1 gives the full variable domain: KAGVTQTPRYLIKTRGQQVTLSCSPISGHRSVSWYQQTPGQGLQFLFEYFSETQRNKGNFPGRFSGRQFSNSRSEMNVSTLELGDSALYLCASRTRASGILRINEQFFGPGTRLTVL.